The 15 T cell receptor beta chains given below trace back to one sample, sequenced in a study of regulatory T cells in long-lasting Graves disease. The time point is: persistent/refractory GD, antithyroid drugs over 5 years with positive TRAb. Isolated PBMC RNA provided the starting material for the TCR library. Building the TCR beta libraries relied on iRepertoire HTBI primers, and CDR3 regions underwent Arm-PCR. One entry per CDR3 protein results from TCRdb running MiXCR on the multiplex PCR reads. The sample has approximately 690,000 distinct CDR3 sequences, about 32% seen once. Source: peripheral blood mononuclear cells (PBMCs), taken when the disease was refractory, from a patient treated with antithyroid drugs. The receptor source for this set is a female donor with Graves disease.

This clonotype has just a few counts. This chain links TRBV5-4 with TRBJ1-2, with a weak D call TRBD1 (5 bases). The CDR3 sequence is 15 residues long. Germline V gene sequence: CDR1 SGHNT, CDR2 YYREEE (reference sequence). Trimming removed 3 bases from V and 4 bases from J, with 16 bases in between. The CDR3 region is CASSSVAVGAYGYTF. The CDR3 nucleotides are TGTGCCAGCAGCTCGGTGGCAGTCGGGGCCTATGGCTACACCTTC.

The rearrangement links TRBV6-9 to TRBJ1-1; 7 positions agree with TRBD1. The CDR3 totals 15 residues. V lost 2 bases and J lost 5; bases outside the gene matches: 8. CDR1 MNHGY and CDR2 SVAAGI come from the germline V gene. The CDR3: CASSYGQALQTEAFF. CDR3 in DNA: TGTGCCAGCAGTTATGGACAGGCCCTTCAAACTGAAGCTTTCTTT.

The chain carries TRBV5-1 and TRBJ2-5; maybe TRBD1 (5 bases). Germline assignment: CDR1 SGHRS and CDR2 YFSETQ. Trimming cost V 5 bases and J 2 bases, with 16 bases left between them. This CDR3 is built from 15 residues. The CDR3 nucleotides are TGCGCCAGCAGTGGAGCAGGGCTTAATCAAGAGACCCAGTACTTC. This encodes CASSGAGLNQETQYF.

V usage is TRBV5-1 and J usage is TRBJ2-7, with TRBD2 matching over 11 bases. The germline CDR1 and CDR2 sequences are SGHRS and YFSETQ. The CDR3 spans 15 residues. J gave up 10 bases and V 0 bases, and 9 bases lay outside the gene matches. The CDR3 region is CASSLAGVGLADQYF. The CDR3 nucleotides read TGCGCCAGCAGCTTGGCCGGAGTGGGACTAGCGGACCAGTACTTC. Looking up the rest from reference TRBV5-1 and TRBJ2-7 gives the full variable domain: KAGVTQTPRYLIKTRGQQVTLSCSPISGHRSVSWYQQTPGQGLQFLFEYFSETQRNKGNFPGRFSGRQFSNSRSEMNVSTLELGDSALYLCASSLAGVGLADQYFGPGTRLTVT.

Of note for this clonotype: A read error may be the cause here, since a much bigger clone is one base away. The V call is TRBV28, the J call TRBJ1-4; 8 bases fit TRBD1. The CDR3 is made up of 14 amino acids. Per the germline V gene, CDR1 is MDHEN and CDR2 is SYDVKM. Here the CDR3 DNA reads TGTGCCAGCAGCCAGCAGGGACAGGATGAAGAACTGTTTTTT. This encodes CASSQQGQDEELFF.

There are a few counts of this clonotype. The chain has TRBV25-1 and TRBJ2-7; TRBD1 might be the D (7 bases). The CDR3 runs 16 residues. The V gene lost 4 bases and the J gene lost 0 bases, with 16 bases spanning the gap. The germline V gene encodes CDR1 MGHDK and CDR2 SYGVNS. CDR3 nucleotide sequence: TGTGCCAGCAGTGGACTAGGGGACAGCTTCTCCTACGAGCAGTACTTC. This codes for CASSGLGDSFSYEQYF.

The chain employs TRBV28 and TRBJ1-6, with D unclear. Germline CDR1 MDHEN, CDR2 SYDVKM. This CDR3 contains 16 residues. The germline V and J ends were trimmed by 5 bases and 5 bases, with 16 bases remaining between them. This chain's CDR3 is CASSPSEPGNNSPLHF. CDR3 coding DNA: TGTGCCAGCAGTCCAAGTGAGCCGGGAAATAATTCACCCCTCCACTTT.

This clonotype was detected a few times. The chain carries TRBV25-1 and TRBJ1-2; D is unclear. This CDR3 has 13 residues. V gave up 5 bases and J gave up 6 bases, with 13 bases separating them. CDR1 is MGHDK, CDR2 SYGVNS, per germline. The CDR3 DNA follows: TGTGCCAGCAGTACACTTCAAGGTGATGGCTACACCTTC. It codes for CASSTLQGDGYTF.

The V call is TRBV27, the J call TRBJ1-6; TRBD1 might be the D (5 bases). Germline V CDR1 and CDR2: MNHEY, SMNVEV (reference sequence). The CDR3 has 17 amino acids. Deletions cut 2 bases from V and 3 bases from J, with 14 bases between. The CDR3 loop is CASSLTEEQGYNSPLHF. The CDR3 DNA reads TGTGCCAGCAGTTTAACGGAGGAGCAGGGCTATAATTCACCCCTCCACTTT.

The rearrangement uses TRBV6-2 or TRBV6-3 and TRBJ1-5; 9 nucleotides match TRBD1. The germline V gene encodes CDR1 MNHEY and CDR2 SVGEGT. The CDR3 is 16 residues long. V lost 2 bases and J lost 4; bases outside the gene matches: 6. The CDR3 sequence: CASSYAPGQGNQPQHF. CDR3 in DNA: TGTGCCAGCAGTTACGCTCCGGGACAGGGTAATCAGCCCCAGCATTTT.

Note on this clonotype: At one end the junction does not follow the germline gene, possibly because of a read error. J is TRBJ1-1 and V is TRBV12-3 or TRBV12-4; 7 nucleotides align to TRBD1. The CDR3 spans 11 residues. The CDR3 sequence is CASSFRDRTLF. The CDR3 nucleotides are TGTGCCAGCAGTTTTCGGGACAGAACATTGTTT.

CDR3 nucleotides: TGCAGCGTTGCTACAGCAACTAATGAAAAACTGTTTTTT. This sequence encodes CSVATATNEKLFF. The chain has TRBV29-1 and TRBJ1-4, with D hard to call. Germline V gene sequence: CDR1 SQVTM, CDR2 ANQGSEA. Trimming cost V 4 bases and J 0 bases, with 6 bases left between them. The CDR3 sequence is 13 residues long.

The V call is TRBV5-6, the J call TRBJ2-2; tentative D call: TRBD2 (5 bases). The length of the CDR3 is 14 residues. V was shortened by 3 bases and J by 4 bases, with 10 bases between the two germline ends. The V gene's germline CDR1 is SGHDT and CDR2 YYEEEE. Here the CDR3 DNA reads TGTGCCAGCAGCTCCAGCGGATCCACCGGGGAGCTGTTTTTT. Its translation: CASSSSGSTGELFF.

This clonotype has only a few counts. This chain uses TRBV13 with TRBJ1-2, with 9 nucleotides matching TRBD1. CDR1 and CDR2 (germline): PRHDT, FYEKMQ (reference sequence). This CDR3 comprises 15 residues. V shed 4 bases and J 8 bases; nucleotides not matched to a gene: 11. In DNA, the CDR3 is TGTGCCAGCAGCTACCCCGGGACAGGGTTTGACGGCTACACCTTC. Encoded protein: CASSYPGTGFDGYTF.

The chain links TRBV7-2 to TRBJ2-1; D is possibly TRBD2 (6 bases). This CDR3 has 14 residues. Trimming took 2 bases from V and 6 from J, leaving 11 bases between them. The germline V gene has CDR1 SGHTA and CDR2 FQGNSA. CDR3 sequence (DNA): TGTGCCAGCAGCTTACTAGCGTCATCCAATGAGCAGTTCTTC. Its protein is CASSLLASSNEQFF.